A single T cell receptor (beta chain) is shown here with its context. CDR1 and CDR2 from the germline V gene are SNHLY and FYNNEI. The length of the CDR3 is 15 residues. Trimming took off 1 base at V and 5 bases at J, with 14 bases between the two ends. Here immunoSEQ multiplex PCR was the method, and the copy in TCRdb shows in-frame clones only, minus some. The sample holds 20,000 to 25,000 clones, roughly four fifths seen once. This specimen belongs to a study of OX40 agonist ivuxolimab in advanced cancers. The material sequenced was CD4+ or CD8+ T cells sorted from blood, taken in a trial of the OX40 agonist ivuxolimab. The chain carries TRBV2 and TRBJ2-5; possible D gene TRBD1, 6 bases. The receptor comes from an adult with an advanced solid tumor such as melanoma, head and neck, liver or kidney cancer. The CDR3 sequence is CASSEGTGLRETQYF. CDR3 coding DNA: TGTGCCAGCAGTGAAGGAACAGGGTTGCGGGAGACCCAGTACTTC. The complete variable domain, with remaining parts taken from reference TRBV2 and TRBJ2-5, reads EPEVTQTPSHQVTQMGQEVILRCVPISNHLYFYWYRQILGQKVEFLVSFYNNEISEKSEIFDDQFSVERPDGSNFTLKIRSTKLEDSAMYFCASSEGTGLRETQYFGPGTRLLVL.